The 29 T cell receptor beta chains below all came from one sample that was sequenced in a study of persistence of HIV-infected CD4 T cells. No antigen has been assigned to these receptors. Cells were stimulated nonspecifically with anti-CD3/anti-CD28 magnetic beads. Sorting of responding CD4+ T cells relied on upregulated CD40 ligand together with CD69. The libraries were made with immunoSEQ version 4 in survey mode. The method was immunoSEQ multiplex PCR; TCRdb's version includes in-frame clones alone and lacks a portion of them. The sample consists of about 46,000 clones, 70% to 90% of them appearing once. Specimen: CD4+ T cells sorted from PBMCs after approximately 20-hour stimulation, collected from a patient who received antiretroviral therapy. The receptor source for this set is an adult woman with HIV who was CMV-seropositive.

The chain is built from TRBV12-5 and TRBJ2-2; no firm D call. The ends were cut back, 0 bases at V and 0 bases at J, with 8 bases in the middle. The CDR3 spans 16 residues. The germline gives CDR1 LGHNT, CDR2 FRNRAP. The CDR3 is CASGLVLSPNTGELFF. The CDR3 coding sequence is TGTGCTAGTGGTTTGGTCCTGAGTCCGAACACCGGGGAGCTGTTTTTT.

The chain has TRBV7-2 and TRBJ1-6; D call uncertain. Germline CDR1 SGHTA, CDR2 FQGNSA. The CDR3 spans 15 residues. V gave up 2 bases and J gave up 7 bases, with 12 bases separating them. For the CDR3, the DNA is TGTGCCAGCAGCTTATCGGCAAAAGGGAATTCACCCCTCCACTTT. This translates into CASSLSAKGNSPLHF.

The chain couples TRBV6-1 to TRBJ2-1, with D maybe TRBD1 (6 bases). CDR1 and CDR2 from the germline V gene are MNHNS and SASEGT. The CDR3 length is 12 residues. Trimming left V 3 bases short and J 7 bases short, with 7 bases between. CDR3 in amino acids: CASSDRGNEQFF. The CDR3 DNA reads TGTGCCAGCAGTGACAGGGGAAATGAGCAGTTCTTC.

This chain joins TRBV2 and TRBJ2-2, with 7 bases fitting TRBD2. After removal of 4 bases from V and 7 bases from J, the junction contained 3 bases not matched to a gene. Per the germline V gene, CDR1 is SNHLY and CDR2 is FYNNEI. CDR3 size: 13 residues. The CDR3 reads CASSAWEGGELFF. The CDR3, as DNA: TGTGCCAGCAGTGCGTGGGAGGGCGGGGAGCTGTTTTTT.

This chain links TRBV9 with TRBJ2-2; 9 bases fit TRBD2. The junction had 8 bases not matched to a gene; V was cut back by 2 bases and J by 6 bases. Germline loops: CDR1 SGDLS, CDR2 YYNGEE. The CDR3 contains 16 residues. CDR3 sequence reads: CASSVRGRASSGELFF. Here the CDR3 DNA reads TGTGCCAGCAGCGTCCGCGGGAGGGCTTCATCCGGGGAGCTGTTTTTT. The whole variable domain, filled in from reference TRBV9 and TRBJ2-2, reads DSGVTQTPKHLITATGQRVTLRCSPRSGDLSVYWYQQSLDQGLQFLIQYYNGEERAKGNILERFSAQQFPDLHSELNLSSLELGDSALYFCASSVRGRASSGELFFGEGSRLTVL.

This rearrangement joins TRBV29-1 to TRBJ1-2; 9 bases line up with TRBD1. The CDR3 is 14 residues long. V lost 6 bases, J lost 2 bases, and 7 bases stayed unmatched. Germline values: CDR1 SQVTM, CDR2 ANQGSEA. CDR3 region: CSVSGQGGNYGYTF. The CDR3 nucleotides read TGCAGCGTCTCGGGACAGGGTGGCAACTATGGCTACACCTTC. Combining the CDR3 with reference TRBV29-1 and TRBJ1-2 gives the whole variable domain SAVISQKPSRDICQRGTSLTIQCQVDSQVTMMFWYRQQPGQSLTLIATANQGSEATYESGFVIDKFPISRPNLTFSTLTVSNMSPEDSSIYLCSVSGQGGNYGYTFGSGTRLTVV.

The gene calls are TRBV14 and TRBJ2-5; tentative D call: TRBD1 (6 bases). CDR1 and CDR2 from the germline V gene are SGHDN and FVKESK. The CDR3 contains 14 residues. Trimming took off 4 bases at V and 5 bases at J, with 14 bases between the two ends. CDR3 amino acids: CASSRQQGWETQYF. The CDR3 nucleotides are TGTGCCAGCAGCCGCCAACAGGGTTGGGAGACCCAGTACTTC. Looking up the rest from reference TRBV14 and TRBJ2-5 gives the full variable domain: EAGVTQFPSHSVIEKGQTVTLRCDPISGHDNLYWYRRVMGKEIKFLLHFVKESKQDESGMPNNRFLAERTGGTYSTLKVQPAELEDSGVYFCASSRQQGWETQYFGPGTRLLVL.

The chain couples TRBV4-1 to TRBJ1-1; possibly TRBD1 for D (6 bases). Germline V lookup: CDR1 MGHRA, CDR2 YSYEKL. CDR3 length: 13 amino acids. Deletions cut 6 bases from V and 10 bases from J, with 18 bases between. As DNA, the CDR3 is TGCGCCAGCAGTCCCCGGGACACTCAACCAGCTTTCTTT. It is translated as CASSPRDTQPAFF.

The V gene is TRBV6-5, the J gene TRBJ1-5; tentatively, D is TRBD1 (5 bases). This CDR3 is 16 amino acids long. Germline CDR1 MNHEY, CDR2 SVGAGI. Trimming pared 4 bases from V and 5 bases from J, leaving 18 bases between. The CDR3 region has the DNA TGTGCCAGCAGTTCTCCGCCTCTGGGGGGTGATCAGCCCCAGCATTTT. Its protein is CASSSPPLGGDQPQHF.

The V call is TRBV21-1, the J call TRBJ2-7; TRBD1 is taken as the D call from the table, unchecked against the DNA. TRBV21-1 is reported as a pseudogene. The length of the CDR3 is 16 residues. CDR3 DNA: TGTGCCAGCGGGGCAGGTACCGACTTGGGCTCCTACGAGCAGTACTTC. This translates into CASGAGTDLGSYEQYF.

This clone showed up just a few times. This chain links TRBV28 with TRBJ1-5, with 7 nucleotides matching TRBD1. This CDR3 region has 13 residues. V was clipped by 10 bases and J by 5 bases; unmatched bases: 8. Per the germline V gene, CDR1 is MDHEN and CDR2 is SYDVKM. This CDR3 reads CATQGRGHQPQHF. Here the CDR3 DNA reads TGTGCCACCCAAGGTAGGGGGCATCAGCCCCAGCATTTT.

V and J are TRBV9 and TRBJ1-1; D is undetermined. CDR1 is SGDLS and CDR2 is YYNGEE in the germline V gene. V gave up 3 bases and J gave up 4 bases, with 16 bases separating them. The CDR3 covers 15 residues. CDR3 DNA: TGTGCCAGCAGCGGAGGGTCAAGGGAGGGCACTGAAGCTTTCTTT. Its translation: CASSGGSREGTEAFF.

The V and J genes are TRBV5-4 and TRBJ2-1, with 11 positions matching TRBD2. Germline values: CDR1 SGHNT, CDR2 YYREEE (reference sequence). CDR3 length: 15 amino acids. After removal of 6 bases from V and 5 bases from J, the junction contained 7 bases not matched to a gene. CDR3 bases: TGTGCCAGCACCCACCCGACTAGCGGGAACAATGAGCAGTTCTTC. It encodes CASTHPTSGNNEQFF.

The chain is built from TRBV14 and TRBJ1-1; TRBD1 matches at 8 bases. CDR1 and CDR2 from the germline V gene are SGHDN and FVKESK. V was pared by 4 bases and J by 12 bases, with 7 bases of the junction left unmatched. The CDR3 runs to 12 residues. The CDR3 DNA is TGTGCCAGCAGCCGGACAGGGTTCCTGTCTTTCTTT. Its protein is CASSRTGFLSFF.

The V call is TRBV23-1, the J call TRBJ2-7; D possibly matches TRBD1 or TRBD2 (5 bases each). TRBV23-1 is an open reading frame whose function is uncertain. V gave up 0 bases and J gave up 2 bases, with 14 bases separating them. CDR3 length: 16 residues. The CDR3 bases are TGCGCCAGCAGTCAATCCTGGGGGAACCCCCCCTACGAGCAGTACTTC. Its translation: CASSQSWGNPPYEQYF.

This clone was seen only once. The V call is TRBV28, the J call TRBJ2-1; 12 nucleotides agree with TRBD2. Germline trimming cut 4 bases from V and 7 bases from J; bases unmatched to any gene: 5. Per the germline V gene, CDR1 is MDHEN and CDR2 is SYDVKM. The CDR3 extends over 15 amino acids. CDR3 nucleotides: TGTGCCAGCAGTTCCGGACTAGCGGGACTGAATGAGCAGTTCTTC. As protein: CASSSGLAGLNEQFF.

The chain is built from TRBV19 and TRBJ2-5; D is possibly TRBD1 or TRBD2 (5 bases each). CDR1 is LNHDA, CDR2 SQIVND, per germline (reference sequence). The CDR3 covers 16 residues. Between the trimmed V and J ends, which lost 5 bases and 5 bases, there was a span of 21 bases. The CDR3 DNA is TGTGCCAGTAGTCAGGCCCTGAGGGGTTTCCTGGAGACCCAGTACTTC. Translated: CASSQALRGFLETQYF.

This clone was picked up a small number of times. The chain links TRBV14 to TRBJ1-1, with D tentatively TRBD1 (5 bases). The CDR3 loop spans 14 amino acids. The germline gives CDR1 SGHDN, CDR2 FVKESK. V was shortened by 0 bases and J by 2 bases, with 7 bases between the two germline ends. CDR3 in amino acids: CASSQETANTEAFF. CDR3 nucleotide sequence: TGTGCCAGCAGCCAAGAGACAGCTAACACTGAAGCTTTCTTT.

This clone showed up just a few times. The rearrangement links TRBV7-8 to TRBJ1-3, with a tentative D call TRBD1 (6 bases). Germline V CDR1 and CDR2: SGHVS, FQNEAQ. The CDR3 runs 17 residues. With 3 bases removed from V and 4 bases from J, the gap between germline ends came to 19 bases. CDR3 sequence: CASSLGTWSISGNTIYF. In nucleotides, the CDR3 is TGTGCCAGCAGCTTGGGGACATGGTCTATTTCGGGAAACACCATATATTTT.

The chain combines TRBV9 with TRBJ1-2; 10 bases map to TRBD1. CDR3 length equals 19 residues. Trimming took 2 bases from V and 8 from J; bases not matched to a gene: 21. CDR1 and CDR2 (germline): SGDLS, YYNGEE. The chain's CDR3 is CASSVDRGRSHGALGGYTF. CDR3 coding DNA: TGTGCCAGCAGCGTCGACAGGGGGCGTAGTCACGGAGCTCTCGGCGGCTACACCTTC.

The J gene is TRBJ1-5, the V gene TRBV10-3; D ambiguous. The length of the CDR3 is 16 residues. V lost 0 bases and J 3 bases, leaving 12 bases between the germline ends. Germline V gene data show CDR1 as ENHRY and CDR2 as SYGVKD. CDR3 DNA sequence: TGTGCCATCAGTGAGTCGTTAGGAAAGGACAATCAGCCCCAGCATTTT. Its translation is CAISESLGKDNQPQHF.

The rearrangement joins TRBV5-1 to TRBJ1-1; D unclear. This CDR3 spans 16 amino acids. Germline CDR1 SGHRS, CDR2 YFSETQ. The V end was cut by 4 bases, the J end by 0 bases, with 16 bases between. The CDR3 coding sequence is TGCGCCAGCAGCCTTGAAGTTGTACGAATGAACACTGAAGCTTTCTTT. It encodes CASSLEVVRMNTEAFF.

V is TRBV19 and J is TRBJ1-1; 7 bases line up with TRBD1. The CDR3 covers 15 residues. The junction had 3 bases not matched to a gene; V was cut back by 2 bases and J by 0 bases. Germline lookup yields CDR1 LNHDA and CDR2 SQIVND (reference sequence). The CDR3 protein is CASSIRTGLNTEAFF. The DNA of the CDR3 is TGTGCCAGTAGTATACGGACAGGACTGAACACTGAAGCTTTCTTT.

The CDR3 sequence: CASRPDSYGYTF. The CDR3 nucleotides are TGTGCCAGCAGGCCCGACAGCTATGGCTACACCTTC. V gene TRBV7-9 combines with J gene TRBJ1-2; a weak D match, TRBD1 (5 bases). The germline gives CDR1 SEHNR, CDR2 FQNEAQ (reference sequence). CDR3 length: 12 residues. The germline V and J ends were trimmed by 6 bases and 4 bases, with 9 bases remaining between them.

This chain connects TRBV29-1 to TRBJ2-5; D is ambiguous. CDR1 is SQVTM and CDR2 is ANQGSEA in the germline V gene. Trimming removed 2 bases from V and 2 bases from J, with 6 bases in between. This CDR3 region has 12 residues. CDR3 region: CSVESVQETQYF. DNA for the CDR3: TGCAGCGTTGAAAGCGTACAAGAGACCCAGTACTTC. Supplemented by reference TRBV29-1 and TRBJ2-5, the full variable domain reads SAVISQKPSRDICQRGTSLTIQCQVDSQVTMMFWYRQQPGQSLTLIATANQGSEATYESGFVIDKFPISRPNLTFSTLTVSNMSPEDSSIYLCSVESVQETQYFGPGTRLLVL.

V gene TRBV7-8 combines with J gene TRBJ1-5, with no clear D. The CDR3 extends over 13 amino acids. Germline CDR1 and CDR2: SGHVS and FQNEAQ. V shed 3 bases and J shed 4 bases, with 7 bases lying between them. Here the CDR3 reads CASSFVKNQPQHF. DNA for the CDR3: TGTGCCAGCAGCTTTGTTAAGAATCAGCCCCAGCATTTT.

The gene calls are TRBV19 and TRBJ2-5, with D tentatively TRBD2 (5 bases). Between the trimmed V and J ends, which lost 6 bases and 0 bases, there was a span of 14 bases. The CDR3 extends over 15 amino acids. Germline V gene data show CDR1 as LNHDA and CDR2 as SQIVND (reference sequence). The CDR3 DNA sequence: TGTGCCAGTAGCCGCGGACGGGGTTACCAAGAGACCCAGTACTTC. This encodes CASSRGRGYQETQYF.

The V and J genes are TRBV6-1 and TRBJ1-1, with TRBD1 identical over 11 bases. Germline V lookup: CDR1 MNHNS, CDR2 SASEGT. This CDR3 has 14 residues. The ends lost 2 bases at V and 11 bases at J; junction bases unmatched: 7. CDR3 loop: CASSEFGTGGKAFF. The CDR3 DNA reads as TGTGCCAGCAGTGAATTTGGGACAGGGGGGAAGGCTTTCTTT.

J is TRBJ1-1 and V is TRBV5-1; 7 nucleotides align to TRBD1. V dropped 2 bases and J dropped 3; count of bases not matched to a gene: 1. This CDR3 has 13 amino acids. Looked up from germline, CDR1 is SGHRS and CDR2 is YFSETQ. The CDR3 DNA reads TGCGCCAGCAGCTTTGACAGGGACACTGAAGCTTTCTTT. It codes for CASSFDRDTEAFF.